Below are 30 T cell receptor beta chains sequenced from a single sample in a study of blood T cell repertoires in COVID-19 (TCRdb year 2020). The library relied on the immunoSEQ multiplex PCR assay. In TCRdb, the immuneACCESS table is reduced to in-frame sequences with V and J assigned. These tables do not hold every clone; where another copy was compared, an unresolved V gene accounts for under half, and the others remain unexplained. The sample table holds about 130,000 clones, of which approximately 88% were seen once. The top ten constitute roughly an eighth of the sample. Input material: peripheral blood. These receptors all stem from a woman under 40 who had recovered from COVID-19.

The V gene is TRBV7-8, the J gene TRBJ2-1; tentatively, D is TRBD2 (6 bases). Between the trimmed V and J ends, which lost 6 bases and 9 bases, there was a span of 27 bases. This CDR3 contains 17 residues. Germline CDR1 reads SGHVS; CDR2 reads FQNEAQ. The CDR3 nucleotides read TGTGCCAGCAGTATCGCCTACAAGGAGGGCCAGTGGAGTGAGCAGTTCTTC. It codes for CASSIAYKEGQWSEQFF.

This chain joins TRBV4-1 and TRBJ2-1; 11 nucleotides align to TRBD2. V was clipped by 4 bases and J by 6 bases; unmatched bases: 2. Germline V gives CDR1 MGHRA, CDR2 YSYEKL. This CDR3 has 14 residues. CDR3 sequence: CASSRGLAGNEQFF. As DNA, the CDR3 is TGCGCCAGCAGCCGCGGACTAGCGGGCAATGAGCAGTTCTTC.

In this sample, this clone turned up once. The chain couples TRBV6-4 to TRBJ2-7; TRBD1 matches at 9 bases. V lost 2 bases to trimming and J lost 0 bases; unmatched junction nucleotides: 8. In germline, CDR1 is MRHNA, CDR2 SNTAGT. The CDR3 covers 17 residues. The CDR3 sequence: CASSDISWDRVSYEQYF. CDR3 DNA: TGTGCCAGCAGTGACATCAGTTGGGACAGGGTCTCCTACGAGCAGTACTTC.

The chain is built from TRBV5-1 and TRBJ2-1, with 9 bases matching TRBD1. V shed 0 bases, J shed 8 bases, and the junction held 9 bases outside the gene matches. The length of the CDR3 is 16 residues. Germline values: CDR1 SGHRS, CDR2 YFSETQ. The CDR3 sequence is CASSLAPGTGLDEQFF. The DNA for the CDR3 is TGCGCCAGCAGCTTGGCCCCCGGGACAGGGCTTGATGAGCAGTTCTTC.

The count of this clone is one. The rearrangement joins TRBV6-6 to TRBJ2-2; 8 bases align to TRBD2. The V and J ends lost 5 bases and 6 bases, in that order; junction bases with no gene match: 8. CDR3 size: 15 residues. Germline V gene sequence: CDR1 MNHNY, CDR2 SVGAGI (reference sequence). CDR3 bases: TGTGCCAGCAGTACCGGACGGCGGGGGGCCGGGGAGCTGTTTTTT. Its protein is CASSTGRRGAGELFF.

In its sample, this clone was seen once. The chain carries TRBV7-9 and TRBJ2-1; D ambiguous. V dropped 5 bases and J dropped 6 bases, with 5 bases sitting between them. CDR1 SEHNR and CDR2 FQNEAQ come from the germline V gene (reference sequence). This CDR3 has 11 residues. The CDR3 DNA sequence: TGTGCCAGCAGCCCCATCAATGAGCAGTTCTTC. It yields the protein CASSPINEQFF.

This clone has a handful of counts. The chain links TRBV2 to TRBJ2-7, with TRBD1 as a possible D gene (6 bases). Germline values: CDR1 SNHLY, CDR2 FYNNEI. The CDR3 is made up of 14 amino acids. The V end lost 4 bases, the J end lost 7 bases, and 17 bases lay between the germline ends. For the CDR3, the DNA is TGTGCCAGCAGTGGGGCAGGGGACACGGGGGAGCAGTACTTC. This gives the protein CASSGAGDTGEQYF.

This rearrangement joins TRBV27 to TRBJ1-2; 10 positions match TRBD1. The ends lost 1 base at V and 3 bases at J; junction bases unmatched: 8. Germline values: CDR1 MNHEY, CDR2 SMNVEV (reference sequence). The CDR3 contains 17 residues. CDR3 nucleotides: TGTGCCAGCAGTTTATATGGGACAGGGGTCTCGGACTATGGCTACACCTTC. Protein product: CASSLYGTGVSDYGYTF.

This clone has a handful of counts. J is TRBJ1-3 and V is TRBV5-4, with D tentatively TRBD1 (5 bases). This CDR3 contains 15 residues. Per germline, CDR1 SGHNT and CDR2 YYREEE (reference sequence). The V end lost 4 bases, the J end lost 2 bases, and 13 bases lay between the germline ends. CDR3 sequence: CASSPGLSTGNTIYF. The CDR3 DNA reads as TGTGCCAGCAGCCCGGGACTCAGTACTGGAAACACCATATATTTT.

CDR3 amino acids: CSASLRGYSYEQYF. CDR3 sequence (DNA): TGCAGTGCTAGTCTCAGGGGATACTCCTACGAGCAGTACTTC. The chain recombines TRBV20-1 with TRBJ2-7; tentative D call: TRBD1 (6 bases). Germline loops: CDR1 DFQATT, CDR2 SNEGSKA (reference sequence). Trimming removed 3 bases from V and 0 bases from J, with 12 bases in between. The CDR3 has 14 amino acids.

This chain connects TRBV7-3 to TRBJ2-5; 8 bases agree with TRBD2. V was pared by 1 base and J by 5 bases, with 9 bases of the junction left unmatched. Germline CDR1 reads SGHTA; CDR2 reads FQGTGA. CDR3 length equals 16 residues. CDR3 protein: CASSLIPLAGGETQYF. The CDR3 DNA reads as TGTGCCAGCAGCTTAATTCCCCTAGCGGGCGGGGAGACCCAGTACTTC.

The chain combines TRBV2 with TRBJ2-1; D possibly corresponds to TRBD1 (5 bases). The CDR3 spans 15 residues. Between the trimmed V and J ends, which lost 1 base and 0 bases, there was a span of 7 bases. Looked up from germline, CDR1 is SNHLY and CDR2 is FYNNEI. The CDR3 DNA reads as TGTGCCAGCAGTGAAGACAGGAGCTCCTACAATGAGCAGTTCTTC. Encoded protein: CASSEDRSSYNEQFF.

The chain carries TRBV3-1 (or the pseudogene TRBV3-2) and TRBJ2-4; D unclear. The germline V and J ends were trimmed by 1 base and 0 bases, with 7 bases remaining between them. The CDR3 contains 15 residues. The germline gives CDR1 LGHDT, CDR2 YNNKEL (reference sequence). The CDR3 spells CASSQGDRAKNIQYF. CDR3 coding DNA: TGTGCCAGCAGCCAAGGTGATAGAGCCAAAAACATTCAGTACTTC.

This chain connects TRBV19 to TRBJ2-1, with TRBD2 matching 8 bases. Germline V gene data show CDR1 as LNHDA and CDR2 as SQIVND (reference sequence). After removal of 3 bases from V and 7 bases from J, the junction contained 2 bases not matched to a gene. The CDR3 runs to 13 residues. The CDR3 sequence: CASSMVAGNEQFF. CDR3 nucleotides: TGTGCCAGTAGTATGGTAGCGGGGAATGAGCAGTTCTTC.

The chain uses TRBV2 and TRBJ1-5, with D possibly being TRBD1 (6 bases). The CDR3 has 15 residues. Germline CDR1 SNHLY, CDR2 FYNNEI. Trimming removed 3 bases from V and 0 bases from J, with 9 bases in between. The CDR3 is CASSDRGASNQPQHF. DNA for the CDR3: TGTGCCAGCAGTGACCGGGGGGCTAGCAATCAGCCCCAGCATTTT.

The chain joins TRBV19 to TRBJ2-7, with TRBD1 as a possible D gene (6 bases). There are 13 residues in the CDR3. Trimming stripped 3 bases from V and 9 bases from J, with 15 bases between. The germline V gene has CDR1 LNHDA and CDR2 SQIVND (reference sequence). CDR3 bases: TGTGCCAGTAGTATCCGGACAGAATTACCGCAGTACTTC. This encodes CASSIRTELPQYF.

CDR3 coding DNA: TGTGCCAGCAGTGAACGTCTCACAGATACGCAGTATTTT. This translates into CASSERLTDTQYF. The V call is TRBV2, the J call TRBJ2-3; no definite D call. Germline V gives CDR1 SNHLY, CDR2 FYNNEI. This CDR3 has 13 residues. Trimming cost V 2 bases and J 2 bases, with 5 bases left between them.

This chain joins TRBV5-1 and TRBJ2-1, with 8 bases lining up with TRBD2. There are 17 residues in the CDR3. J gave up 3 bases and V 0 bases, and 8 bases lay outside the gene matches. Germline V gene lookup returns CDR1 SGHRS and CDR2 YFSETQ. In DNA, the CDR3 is TGCGCCAGCAGCTTGGCCAAGGTAGCGGGGCACTACAATGAGCAGTTCTTC. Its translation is CASSLAKVAGHYNEQFF.

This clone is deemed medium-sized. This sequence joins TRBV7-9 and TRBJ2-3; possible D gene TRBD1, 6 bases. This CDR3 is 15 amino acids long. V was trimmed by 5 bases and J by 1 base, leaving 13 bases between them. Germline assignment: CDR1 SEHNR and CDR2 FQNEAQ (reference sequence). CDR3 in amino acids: CASSPTGFGTDTQYF. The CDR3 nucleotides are TGTGCCAGCAGCCCGACAGGTTTTGGCACAGATACGCAGTATTTT.

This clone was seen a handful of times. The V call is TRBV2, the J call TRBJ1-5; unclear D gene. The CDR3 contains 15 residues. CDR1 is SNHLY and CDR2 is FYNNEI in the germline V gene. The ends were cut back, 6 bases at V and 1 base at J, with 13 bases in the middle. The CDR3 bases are TGTGCCAGCAGCGGTGGGGAGAAAAGCAATCAGCCCCAGCATTTT. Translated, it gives CASSGGEKSNQPQHF.

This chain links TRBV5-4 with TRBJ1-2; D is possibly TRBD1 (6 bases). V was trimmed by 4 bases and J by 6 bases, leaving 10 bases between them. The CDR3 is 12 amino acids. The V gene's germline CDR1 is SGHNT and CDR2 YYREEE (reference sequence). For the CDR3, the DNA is TGTGCCAGCAGCCTTACAGGGAATGGCTACACCTTC. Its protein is CASSLTGNGYTF.

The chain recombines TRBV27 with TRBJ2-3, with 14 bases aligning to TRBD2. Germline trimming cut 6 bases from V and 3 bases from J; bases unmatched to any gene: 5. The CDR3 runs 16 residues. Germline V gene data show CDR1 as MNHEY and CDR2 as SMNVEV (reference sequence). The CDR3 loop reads CASSGLAGGGTDTQYF. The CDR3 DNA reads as TGTGCCAGCAGCGGACTAGCGGGAGGCGGGACAGATACGCAGTATTTT.

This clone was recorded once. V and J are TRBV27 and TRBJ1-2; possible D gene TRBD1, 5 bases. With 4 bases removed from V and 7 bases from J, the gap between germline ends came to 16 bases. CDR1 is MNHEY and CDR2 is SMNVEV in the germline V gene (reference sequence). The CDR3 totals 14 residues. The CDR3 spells CASSSRGGKGGYTF. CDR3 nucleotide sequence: TGTGCCAGCAGTTCACGGGGGGGGAAAGGTGGCTACACCTTC.

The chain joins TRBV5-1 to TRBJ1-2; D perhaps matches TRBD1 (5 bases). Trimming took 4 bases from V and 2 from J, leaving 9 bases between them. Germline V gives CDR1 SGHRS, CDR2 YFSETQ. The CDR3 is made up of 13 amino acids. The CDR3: CASSLRVNYGYTF. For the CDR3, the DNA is TGCGCCAGCAGCCTCAGGGTCAACTATGGCTACACCTTC.

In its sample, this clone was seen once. CDR3 bases: TGTGCCAGCAGTTACGTCGGGACAGGGGCTTCACCCCTCCACTTT. As protein: CASSYVGTGASPLHF. The chain joins TRBV6-5 to TRBJ1-6; 10 bases are shared with TRBD1. The CDR3 consists of 15 residues. CDR1 MNHEY and CDR2 SVGAGI come from the germline V gene. With 2 bases clipped from V and 9 bases from J, the junction kept 4 bases outside the gene matches.

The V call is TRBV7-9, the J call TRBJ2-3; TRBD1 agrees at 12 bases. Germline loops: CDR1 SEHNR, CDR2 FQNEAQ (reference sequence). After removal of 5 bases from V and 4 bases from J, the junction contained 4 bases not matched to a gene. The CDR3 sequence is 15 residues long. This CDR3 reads CASSTGTGGADTQYF. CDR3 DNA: TGTGCCAGCAGCACCGGGACAGGGGGCGCAGATACGCAGTATTTT.

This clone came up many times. The CDR3 DNA follows: TGTGCCAGCAGCCCGGAGTTTTCGAGCAATGAGCAGTTCTTC. Residues: CASSPEFSSNEQFF. The gene calls are TRBV7-3 and TRBJ2-1; no reliable D call. The germline V and J ends were trimmed by 5 bases and 6 bases, with 14 bases remaining between them. This CDR3 region has 14 residues. The germline CDR1 and CDR2 sequences are SGHTA and FQGTGA.

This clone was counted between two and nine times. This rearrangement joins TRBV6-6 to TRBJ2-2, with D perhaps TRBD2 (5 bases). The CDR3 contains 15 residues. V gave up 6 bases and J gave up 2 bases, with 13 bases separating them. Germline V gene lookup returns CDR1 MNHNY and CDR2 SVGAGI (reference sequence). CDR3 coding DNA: TGTGCCAGCAGCCGCGAGGGTCCTAACACCGGGGAGCTGTTTTTT. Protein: CASSREGPNTGELFF.

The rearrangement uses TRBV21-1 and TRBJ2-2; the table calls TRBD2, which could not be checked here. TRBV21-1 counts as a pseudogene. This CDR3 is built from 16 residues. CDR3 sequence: CASSKGVERNTGELFF. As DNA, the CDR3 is TGTGCCAGCAGCAAAGGTGTGGAGAGGAACACCGGGGAGCTGTTTTTT.

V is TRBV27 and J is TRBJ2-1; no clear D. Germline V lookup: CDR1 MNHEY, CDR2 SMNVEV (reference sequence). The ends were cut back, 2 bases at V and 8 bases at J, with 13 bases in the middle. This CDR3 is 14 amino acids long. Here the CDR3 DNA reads TGTGCCAGCAGTTTAAGCCGTAGTGAGGATGAGCAGTTCTTC. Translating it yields CASSLSRSEDEQFF.